This T cell receptor beta chain was sequenced in a study of tumor-infiltrating lymphocytes in primary liver carcinoma. Study-level information: Donors had hepatocellular carcinoma or combined HCC and intrahepatic cholangiocarcinoma. Tumors were stage T1-T3 N0M0, roughly 4 to 10 cm across.

Overall study findings and caveats: Tumor-blood pairs (like tumor-adjacent pairs) overlapped less than tumor region pairs did.

In regard to this clonotype: The antigen is undetermined. Just one base apart from a much larger clone, this may be a read error.

Between about 18 and 33 mg of unsorted bulk tissue served as the source from which RNA and DNA were co-extracted. The cohort consisted of patients whose primary liver carcinoma was surgically resected. V was clipped by 9 bases and J by 5 bases, with 24 bases between them. Germline CDR1 reads SGHRS; CDR2 reads YFSETQ. This CDR3 spans 15 amino acids. With approximately 500 ng total RNA as template and a constant-region primer, TCR beta cDNA was made. Investigators got TCR beta libraries out of three nested multiplex PCR rounds, done with slightly modified ARM-PCR. PCR rounds one and two used TRBV1-TRBV30 forward primers with a C-beta reverse primer for 10 cycles each. TCRdb re-analysed the multiplex PCR reads in MiXCR, keeping a single row per CDR3 protein. This sample has about 75,000 distinct CDR3 sequences, with approximately 70% found just once.

The specimen sequenced was tumor-adjacent normal liver tissue. The sequence was collected from a man aged 40-49 years with primary liver carcinoma and hepatitis B virus infection. The chain combines TRBV5-1 with TRBJ2-7, with D possibly being TRBD2 (6 bases). In nucleotides, the CDR3 is TGCGCCACCACTGAGACGGGGCTATCGGGAGACGAGCAGTACTTC. Residues: CATTETGLSGDEQYF.